Following are 27 T cell receptor beta chains from one sample sequenced in a study of T cell changes during pregnancy in multiple sclerosis. Method: immunoSEQ multiplex PCR; TCRdb's copy keeps in-frame clones and lacks some. Of 55,000 to 70,000 clones in the sample, 70% to 90% were seen once. The material sequenced was peripheral blood, taken in the first trimester of pregnancy. These TCRs come from a female donor with multiple sclerosis, enrolled in a pregnancy study.

V is TRBV5-1 and J is TRBJ2-7, with a weak D call TRBD1 (6 bases). CDR3 length equals 13 residues. Germline loops: CDR1 SGHRS, CDR2 YFSETQ. V lost 5 bases, J lost 2 bases, and 11 bases lay in between. Written as DNA, the CDR3 is TGCGCCAGCAGTGCCGGACAGACCTACGAGCAGTACTTC. As protein: CASSAGQTYEQYF.

The J gene is TRBJ2-1, the V gene TRBV11-2; 7 nucleotides match TRBD2. The CDR3 consists of 16 residues. CDR1 and CDR2 from the germline V gene are SGHAT and FQNNGV. The V and J ends lost 5 bases and 8 bases, in that order; junction bases with no gene match: 15. The CDR3 DNA follows: TGTGCCAGCAGCCCGGCTCTAGCGGTAGTCTCGGATGAGCAGTTCTTC. Amino acid sequence: CASSPALAVVSDEQFF. Complete variable domain (other parts from reference TRBV11-2 and TRBJ2-1): EAGVAQSPRYKIIEKRQSVAFWCNPISGHATLYWYQQILGQGPKLLIQFQNNGVVDDSQLPKDRFSAERLKGVDSTLKIQPAKLEDSAVYLCASSPALAVVSDEQFFGPGTRLTVL.

This chain uses TRBV7-9 with TRBJ1-4; 9 nucleotides agree with TRBD1. Germline V lookup: CDR1 SEHNR, CDR2 FQNEAQ (reference sequence). V lost 10 bases, J lost 6 bases, and 18 bases stayed unmatched. This CDR3 comprises 17 residues. The CDR3 bases are TGTGCCACCCCCCGGAGTCCCCCTACAGGGGGCCATGAAAAACTGTTTTTT. Translating it yields CATPRSPPTGGHEKLFF.

V and J are TRBV7-8 and TRBJ1-2; no firm D call. The germline V gene has CDR1 SGHVS and CDR2 FQNEAQ. V lost 1 base to trimming and J lost 2 bases, with 11 bases between them. The CDR3 runs 15 residues. This CDR3 is CASSLGAGLNYGYTF. CDR3 bases: TGTGCCAGCAGCTTAGGGGCAGGCCTAAACTATGGCTACACCTTC. Full variable domain (rest looked up from reference TRBV7-8 and TRBJ1-2): GAGVSQSPRYKVAKRGQDVALRCDPISGHVSLFWYQQALGQGPEFLTYFQNEAQLDKSGLPSDRFFAERPEGSVSTLKIQRTQQEDSAVYLCASSLGAGLNYGYTFGSGTRLTVV.

The chain carries TRBV5-8 and TRBJ2-1; TRBD1 matches 8 bases. J lost 1 base, V lost 4 bases, and 7 bases had no gene match. Germline CDR1 reads SGHTS; CDR2 reads YDEGEE. The CDR3 consists of 16 residues. CDR3 sequence reads: CASSMPQGASYNEQFF. CDR3 sequence (DNA): TGTGCCAGCAGCATGCCTCAGGGGGCGTCCTACAATGAGCAGTTCTTC.

V and J are TRBV7-9 and TRBJ1-1; a weak D match, TRBD1 (5 bases). This CDR3 is built from 14 residues. Germline V lookup: CDR1 SEHNR, CDR2 FQNEAQ (reference sequence). V was cut by 6 bases and J by 2 bases, with 13 bases left in between. This chain's CDR3 is CASRPREGNTEAFF. DNA of the CDR3: TGTGCCAGCAGGCCCAGGGAAGGTAACACTGAAGCTTTCTTT.

This clone showed up just a few times. The V and J genes are TRBV5-4 and TRBJ2-1; 11 nucleotides match TRBD2. Germline V gene data show CDR1 as SGHNT and CDR2 as YYREEE (reference sequence). The V segment lost 4 bases and the J segment 5 bases; nucleotides outside the gene matches: 5. The length of the CDR3 is 15 residues. The CDR3 loop reads CASSQGTSGDNEQFF. As DNA, the CDR3 is TGTGCCAGCAGCCAGGGGACTAGCGGAGACAATGAGCAGTTCTTC.

This clone was seen a single time. This rearrangement joins TRBV7-2 to TRBJ1-6, with a possible D match to TRBD1 (6 bases). With 5 bases removed from V and 8 bases from J, the gap between germline ends came to 16 bases. Germline CDR1 is SGHTA and CDR2 is FQGNSA. This CDR3 has 15 amino acids. The CDR3 protein is CASSKSTGTYSPLHF. CDR3 coding DNA: TGTGCCAGCAGCAAGTCGACAGGTACTTATTCACCCCTCCACTTT.

The V and J genes are TRBV7-8 and TRBJ2-5; 9 bases fit TRBD2. Germline CDR1 is SGHVS and CDR2 is FQNEAQ. With 6 bases clipped from V and 5 bases from J, the junction kept 10 bases outside the gene matches. The CDR3 has 15 amino acids. CDR3 DNA sequence: TGTGCCAGCAGTCCTGGACTAGCGAGGGGTGAGACCCAGTACTTC. Encoded protein: CASSPGLARGETQYF.

The chain recombines TRBV10-1 with TRBJ2-4, with 7 bases matching TRBD2. The CDR3 totals 14 residues. Losses at the gene ends were 2 bases for V and 5 bases for J; bases not matched to a gene: 3. Germline CDR1 and CDR2: WNHNN and SYGVQD (reference sequence). As DNA, the CDR3 is TGCGCCAGCAGTGAGGAGCGGGGCCAAAACATTCAGTACTTC. Translated, it gives CASSEERGQNIQYF.

This clone has just one count. The chain links TRBV19 to TRBJ1-5; 8 nucleotides align to TRBD1. This CDR3 contains 15 residues. J gave up 2 bases and V 5 bases, and 5 bases lay outside the gene matches. Germline CDR1 is LNHDA and CDR2 is SQIVND (reference sequence). CDR3 region: CASSLQGAGNQPQHF. The DNA for the CDR3 is TGTGCCAGTAGTCTCCAGGGGGCCGGCAATCAGCCCCAGCATTTT.

The chain carries TRBV7-8 and TRBJ2-1; tentative D call: TRBD1 (6 bases). The V gene lost 2 bases and the J gene lost 0 bases, with 8 bases spanning the gap. The CDR3 sequence is 15 residues long. Per the germline V gene, CDR1 is SGHVS and CDR2 is FQNEAQ. For the CDR3, the DNA is TGTGCCAGCAGCTTATTAGGGGGCTCCTACAATGAGCAGTTCTTC. Translating it yields CASSLLGGSYNEQFF.

The chain uses TRBV29-1 and TRBJ1-1, with a weak D call TRBD1 (6 bases). V dropped 6 bases and J dropped 3 bases, with 17 bases sitting between them. The CDR3 is 14 residues long. The germline CDR1 and CDR2 sequences are SQVTM and ANQGSEA. CDR3 loop: CSVAGGAGDTEAFF. DNA of the CDR3: TGCAGCGTAGCTGGGGGCGCGGGGGACACTGAAGCTTTCTTT.

The rearrangement joins TRBV11-2 to TRBJ2-1; possibly TRBD2 for D (6 bases). Germline CDR1 reads SGHAT; CDR2 reads FQNNGV. This CDR3 has 13 residues. V lost 5 bases and J lost 6, with 11 bases in between. CDR3 coding DNA: TGTGCCAGCAGCACGGGACTCTCCAATGAGCAGTTCTTC. It encodes CASSTGLSNEQFF. The full variable domain, in which reference TRBV11-2 and TRBJ2-1 provide the parts outside the CDR3, is EAGVAQSPRYKIIEKRQSVAFWCNPISGHATLYWYQQILGQGPKLLIQFQNNGVVDDSQLPKDRFSAERLKGVDSTLKIQPAKLEDSAVYLCASSTGLSNEQFFGPGTRLTVL.

The chain combines TRBV18 with TRBJ2-7, with 8 bases that match TRBD1. J lost 0 bases, V lost 1 base, and 8 bases had no gene match. Per the germline V gene, CDR1 is KGHSH and CDR2 is LQKENI. The CDR3 sequence is 17 residues long. CDR3: CASSPQGTGPVSYEQYF. As DNA, the CDR3 is TGTGCCAGCTCACCACAGGGGACAGGTCCCGTCTCCTACGAGCAGTACTTC.

The chain is built from TRBV12-5 and TRBJ2-1, with TRBD2 matching over 10 bases. Losses at the gene ends were 0 bases for V and 6 bases for J; bases not matched to a gene: 11. CDR1 is LGHNT and CDR2 is FRNRAP in the germline V gene. The CDR3 extends over 18 amino acids. CDR3 nucleotide sequence: TGTGCTAGTGGTTTGGTACGAACTAGCGGGATTTTAATCAATGAGCAGTTCTTC. The encoded protein is CASGLVRTSGILINEQFF.

The chain employs TRBV7-9 and TRBJ1-2; no definite D call. CDR1 and CDR2 (germline): SEHNR, FQNEAQ (reference sequence). The length of the CDR3 is 13 residues. The V end was cut by 1 base, the J end by 7 bases, with 10 bases between. In DNA form, the CDR3 reads TGTGCCAGCAGCTTAGGCGTGGGAGGTGGCTACACCTTC. Encoded protein: CASSLGVGGGYTF. Complete variable domain (other parts from reference TRBV7-9 and TRBJ1-2): DTGVSQNPRHKITKRGQNVTFRCDPISEHNRLYWYRQTLGQGPEFLTYFQNEAQLEKSRLLSDRFSAERPKGSFSTLEIQRTEQGDSAMYLCASSLGVGGGYTFGSGTRLTVV.

The V and J genes are TRBV7-8 and TRBJ1-2; D possibly corresponds to TRBD1 (5 bases). CDR3 length: 15 residues. Germline V lookup: CDR1 SGHVS, CDR2 FQNEAQ. Between the trimmed V and J ends, which lost 5 bases and 2 bases, there was a span of 15 bases. CDR3 region: CASSANLDTNYGYTF. The CDR3 nucleotides are TGTGCCAGCAGCGCCAACCTGGACACGAACTATGGCTACACCTTC.

V is TRBV27 and J is TRBJ2-1; 8 nucleotides line up with TRBD2. V dropped 4 bases and J dropped 9; count of bases not matched to a gene: 5. Germline CDR1 is MNHEY and CDR2 is SMNVEV (reference sequence). This CDR3 region has 13 residues. The CDR3 DNA reads TGTGCCAGCAGTTCCTCCGGGGGGGGTGAGCAGTTCTTC. Translation gives CASSSSGGGEQFF.

In this sample, this clone turned up once. The chain combines TRBV19 with TRBJ1-4; the D gene is possibly TRBD1 (6 bases). This CDR3 is 15 amino acids long. Germline-derived CDR1 and CDR2 are LNHDA and SQIVND (reference sequence). V was shortened by 3 bases and J by 7 bases, with 15 bases between the two germline ends. As DNA, the CDR3 is TGTGCCAGTAGTATCCAACAGGGCAGGTCTGAAAAACTGTTTTTT. Protein sequence: CASSIQQGRSEKLFF.

V and J are TRBV11-3 and TRBJ2-1; D is uncertain. The V and J ends lost 4 bases and 5 bases respectively, with 12 bases between them. The CDR3 runs 14 residues. Germline CDR1 reads SGHNT; CDR2 reads YENEEA. CDR3 in DNA: TGTGCCAGCAGCTACTTTCTGGGCAACAATGAGCAGTTCTTC. Encoded protein: CASSYFLGNNEQFF.

The chain combines TRBV4-1 with TRBJ2-3, with TRBD2 identical over 14 bases. The germline gives CDR1 MGHRA, CDR2 YSYEKL. The CDR3 covers 15 residues. V trimming: 5 bases; J trimming: 4 bases; junction bases outside the gene matches: 2. CDR3 amino acids: CASSSGLAGADTQYF. The CDR3 DNA reads as TGCGCCAGCAGCTCGGGACTAGCGGGAGCAGATACGCAGTATTTT.

The J gene is TRBJ1-2, the V gene TRBV25-1; D ambiguous. CDR1 MGHDK and CDR2 SYGVNS come from the germline V gene. V was trimmed by 6 bases and J by 2 bases, leaving 13 bases between them. The CDR3 sequence is 14 residues long. The CDR3 loop reads CASSAAGGNYGYTF. CDR3 in DNA: TGTGCCAGCAGCGCCGCGGGCGGGAACTATGGCTACACCTTC.

The chain employs TRBV10-2 and TRBJ2-1; D is perhaps TRBD2 (6 bases). CDR1 is WSHSY, CDR2 SAAADI, per germline. CDR3 length: 14 residues. With 0 bases removed from V and 12 bases from J, the gap between germline ends came to 15 bases. The CDR3: CASSESRDSPRQFF. CDR3 sequence (DNA): TGCGCCAGCAGTGAGTCCCGGGACTCCCCCAGGCAGTTCTTC.

The gene calls are TRBV10-2 and TRBJ1-5; 7 bases are a match to TRBD1. Trimming removed 8 bases from V and 4 bases from J; junction bases left unmatched: 11. From germline, CDR1 is WSHSY and CDR2 SAAADI. The CDR3 is 15 amino acids. For the CDR3, the DNA is TGCGCCAGCGGGATGGTGGCAGGGGGGAATCAGCCCCAGCATTTT. Amino acids: CASGMVAGGNQPQHF.

CDR3 bases: TGTGCCAGTAGACCAACCGGGGGACAGGGGGCCTCTGGCTACACCTTC. As protein: CASRPTGGQGASGYTF. The gene calls are TRBV19 and TRBJ1-2; TRBD1 aligns across 12 bases. Losses at the gene ends were 6 bases for V and 7 bases for J; bases not matched to a gene: 12. The CDR3 has 16 amino acids. Germline-derived CDR1 and CDR2 are LNHDA and SQIVND (reference sequence).

The CDR3 nucleotides read TGCAGCGTTGAGGGGTGGGACAGGACTAATTCACCCCTCCACTTT. This gives the protein CSVEGWDRTNSPLHF. The J gene is TRBJ1-6, the V gene TRBV29-1; 8 bases are shared with TRBD1. This CDR3 has 15 amino acids. Germline CDR1 reads SQVTM; CDR2 reads ANQGSEA. V gave up 3 bases and J gave up 6 bases; unmatched junction bases: 7.